The 21 T cell receptor beta chains presented below share a single source sample, sequenced in a study of cytomegalovirus exposure and HLA in healthy donors. In the PCR, 60 Vbeta and 13 Jbeta primers were used. TCRdb keeps only in-frame clones here, not all; method: immunoSEQ multiplex PCR. Here the sample table reports 200,000 to 250,000 clones. Sequenced material: PBMCs. The origin of the receptors is a girl aged 2-10 years in good health and CMV-seropositive.

The chain employs TRBV5-1 and TRBJ1-4, with 7 bases aligning to TRBD1. Germline CDR1 and CDR2: SGHRS and YFSETQ. The trim removed 3 bases at V and 0 bases at J, leaving 8 bases unmatched. CDR3 length: 17 amino acids. CDR3 region: CASSSREGQATNEKLFF. CDR3 nucleotide sequence: TGCGCCAGCAGCTCTCGTGAAGGACAGGCAACTAATGAAAAACTGTTTTTT.

J is TRBJ2-7 and V is TRBV28; a weak D match, TRBD1 (5 bases). Trimming left V 4 bases short and J 2 bases short, with 6 bases between. Germline CDR1 reads MDHEN; CDR2 reads SYDVKM. The CDR3 totals 12 residues. Here the CDR3 DNA reads TGTGCCAGCAGTTGGGGCCCCTACGAGCAGTACTTC. Protein product: CASSWGPYEQYF.

The V gene is TRBV7-8, the J gene TRBJ2-7, with 13 bases aligning to TRBD2. The CDR3 totals 18 residues. Germline trimming cut 4 bases from V and 0 bases from J; bases unmatched to any gene: 9. In germline, CDR1 is SGHVS, CDR2 FQNEAQ. As DNA, the CDR3 is TGTGCCAGCAGCTCGACTAGCGGGAGGCTCCCGAGCTCCTACGAGCAGTACTTC. Translation gives CASSSTSGRLPSSYEQYF. The full variable domain, with the rest looked up from reference TRBV7-8 and TRBJ2-7, is GAGVSQSPRYKVAKRGQDVALRCDPISGHVSLFWYQQALGQGPEFLTYFQNEAQLDKSGLPSDRFFAERPEGSVSTLKIQRTQQEDSAVYLCASSSTSGRLPSSYEQYFGPGTRLTVT.

The chain joins TRBV7-9 to TRBJ2-7, with 11 bases lining up with TRBD2. J gave up 2 bases and V 3 bases, and 0 bases lay outside the gene matches. This CDR3 has 14 residues. The germline gives CDR1 SEHNR, CDR2 FQNEAQ (reference sequence). The CDR3 region is CASSFSGRAYEQYF. CDR3 nucleotides: TGTGCCAGCAGCTTTAGCGGGAGGGCCTACGAGCAGTACTTC.

CDR3 DNA: TGTGCCAGCTCCTCGGGGGGGAGGGCCCGGGAAGAGACCCAGTACTTC. Protein: CASSSGGRAREETQYF. V and J are TRBV7-6 and TRBJ2-5; 8 nucleotides match TRBD2. CDR3 length equals 16 residues. The germline V gene has CDR1 SGHVS and CDR2 FNYEAQ. The V and J ends lost 8 bases and 3 bases, in that order; junction bases with no gene match: 14.

The V and J genes are TRBV29-1 and TRBJ1-3; unclear D gene. This CDR3 comprises 12 residues. V lost 4 bases to trimming and J lost 1 base, with 5 bases between them. Germline CDR1 and CDR2: SQVTM and ANQGSEA. Here the CDR3 reads CSVVYSGNTIYF. The CDR3 DNA reads as TGCAGCGTTGTATATTCTGGAAACACCATATATTTT.

The gene calls are TRBV6-1 and TRBJ2-2; 12 bases are shared with TRBD2. The CDR3 loop spans 14 amino acids. The germline V gene has CDR1 MNHNS and CDR2 SASEGT. V trimming: 4 bases; J trimming: 8 bases; junction bases outside the gene matches: 2. CDR3 sequence (DNA): TGTGCCAGCAGTGGGCTAGCGGGAGGGGGGGAGCTGTTTTTT. Amino acids: CASSGLAGGGELFF.

The V and J genes are TRBV27 and TRBJ1-2; 7 nucleotides match TRBD1. The germline gives CDR1 MNHEY, CDR2 SMNVEV (reference sequence). The V gene end was trimmed by 5 bases and the J gene end by 6 bases; junction bases not matched to a gene: 3. This CDR3 is built from 12 residues. The CDR3 DNA reads TGTGCCAGCAGTGGGACAGCGGATGGCTACACCTTC. This translates into CASSGTADGYTF.

The gene calls are TRBV29-1 and TRBJ2-5, with 8 bases identical to TRBD2. Germline trimming cut 4 bases from V and 5 bases from J; bases unmatched to any gene: 6. The CDR3 contains 13 residues. Germline CDR1 and CDR2: SQVTM and ANQGSEA. This CDR3 is CSVAGGLGETQYF. The CDR3, as DNA: TGCAGCGTTGCGGGAGGGCTTGGGGAGACCCAGTACTTC.

V is TRBV6-6 and J is TRBJ2-2; D might be TRBD1 (5 bases). The germline CDR1 and CDR2 sequences are MNHNY and SVGAGI (reference sequence). The CDR3 has 14 residues. V was clipped by 0 bases and J by 4 bases, with 6 bases between them. CDR3 DNA sequence: TGTGCCAGCAGTTACTCGGGGCTCACCGGGGAGCTGTTTTTT. Amino acid sequence: CASSYSGLTGELFF.

The chain recombines TRBV28 with TRBJ1-1; the D is unclear. This CDR3 is 16 amino acids long. The V gene lost 4 bases and the J gene lost 3 bases, with 18 bases spanning the gap. Germline V gene lookup returns CDR1 MDHEN and CDR2 SYDVKM. CDR3 DNA sequence: TGTGCCAGCAGTTCCCCCGAACTTTGGGGAGACACTGAAGCTTTCTTT. Translation: CASSSPELWGDTEAFF.

In DNA, the CDR3 is TGTGCCAGCAGCTTAAGGGGTGACAGGGCCCCAGATACGCAGTATTTT. It codes for CASSLRGDRAPDTQYF. V and J are TRBV11-2 and TRBJ2-3; TRBD1 matches at 7 bases. CDR1 is SGHAT, CDR2 FQNNGV, per germline. V lost 2 bases, J lost 4 bases, and 9 bases stayed unmatched. The CDR3 is made up of 16 amino acids.

The chain recombines TRBV30 with TRBJ2-3; tentative D call: TRBD2 (6 bases). The germline V and J ends were trimmed by 1 base and 4 bases, with 15 bases remaining between them. The CDR3 contains 15 residues. From germline, CDR1 is GTSNPN and CDR2 SVGIG (reference sequence). In DNA, the CDR3 is TGTGCCTGGAGTGAGGGGCGCGGGACCGCAGATACGCAGTATTTT. This translates into CAWSEGRGTADTQYF.

The CDR3 region has the DNA TGTGCCAGCTCACCTTCAACTCCAGGGGTGGGATTCACTGAAGCTTTCTTT. Its protein is CASSPSTPGVGFTEAFF. The rearrangement joins TRBV18 to TRBJ1-1; maybe TRBD1 (6 bases). The CDR3 has 17 amino acids. V was pared by 3 bases and J by 4 bases, with 21 bases between. CDR1 is KGHSH and CDR2 is LQKENI in the germline V gene.

J is TRBJ1-5 and V is TRBV19, with TRBD1 identical over 10 bases. This CDR3 has 18 residues. Germline-derived CDR1 and CDR2 are LNHDA and SQIVND (reference sequence). Germline trimming cut 6 bases from V and 3 bases from J; bases unmatched to any gene: 14. This CDR3 is CASSMRTGGRGYNQPQHF. CDR3 coding DNA: TGTGCCAGTAGCATGAGGACAGGGGGAAGAGGTTACAATCAGCCCCAGCATTTT.

V and J are TRBV7-9 and TRBJ2-2; the match to TRBD2 covers 7 bases. Germline assignment: CDR1 SEHNR and CDR2 FQNEAQ (reference sequence). This CDR3 comprises 14 residues. Trimming took 1 base from V and 5 from J; bases not matched to a gene: 1. The CDR3 DNA reads as TGTGCCAGCAGCTTAGGCGGGAGAACCGGGGAGCTGTTTTTT. It yields the protein CASSLGGRTGELFF.

CDR3 in amino acids: CASSSAAGHLAKNIQYF. CDR3 DNA sequence: TGTGCCAGCAGCTCCGCGGCGGGTCATCTAGCCAAAAACATTCAGTACTTC. The chain is built from TRBV7-9 and TRBJ2-4, with D possibly TRBD2 on 5 matching bases. The CDR3 is 17 amino acids. From germline, CDR1 is SEHNR and CDR2 FQNEAQ (reference sequence). The V gene lost 4 bases and the J gene lost 0 bases, with 16 bases spanning the gap. The full variable domain, with the rest looked up from reference TRBV7-9 and TRBJ2-4, is DTGVSQNPRHKITKRGQNVTFRCDPISEHNRLYWYRQTLGQGPEFLTYFQNEAQLEKSRLLSDRFSAERPKGSFSTLEIQRTEQGDSAMYLCASSSAAGHLAKNIQYFGAGTRLSVL.

Here the CDR3 DNA reads TGTGCCAGCAGCTCTACGGCCAGGGAAAGCTATGGCTACACCTTC. This translates into CASSSTARESYGYTF. The chain joins TRBV21-1 to TRBJ1-2; the D call of TRBD1 is as the table states it, not checked on the DNA. TRBV21-1 is classified as a pseudogene. The CDR3 has 15 amino acids.

The chain combines TRBV7-9 with TRBJ2-5; 10 bases match TRBD2. V dropped 4 bases and J dropped 4; count of bases not matched to a gene: 6. Germline assignment: CDR1 SEHNR and CDR2 FQNEAQ (reference sequence). The CDR3 totals 15 residues. CDR3 nucleotides: TGTGCCAGCAGCTCTTCTAGCGGGAGATCAGAGACCCAGTACTTC. Translated: CASSSSSGRSETQYF.

This sequence joins TRBV14 and TRBJ1-1; TRBD1 is a possible D gene (6 bases). Germline loops: CDR1 SGHDN, CDR2 FVKESK. This CDR3 spans 15 amino acids. The ends were cut back, 4 bases at V and 7 bases at J, with 19 bases in the middle. DNA of the CDR3: TGTGCCAGCAGCCCCTGGGGGCAGGGACCTATTGAAGCTTTCTTT. This encodes CASSPWGQGPIEAFF.

The chain links TRBV30 to TRBJ2-5; no clear D. V gave up 0 bases and J gave up 8 bases, with 7 bases separating them. This CDR3 is 11 amino acids long. Germline CDR1 reads GTSNPN; CDR2 reads SVGIG (reference sequence). The CDR3 region has the DNA TGTGCCTGGAGTGTAAGCGACACCCAGTACTTC. This encodes CAWSVSDTQYF.